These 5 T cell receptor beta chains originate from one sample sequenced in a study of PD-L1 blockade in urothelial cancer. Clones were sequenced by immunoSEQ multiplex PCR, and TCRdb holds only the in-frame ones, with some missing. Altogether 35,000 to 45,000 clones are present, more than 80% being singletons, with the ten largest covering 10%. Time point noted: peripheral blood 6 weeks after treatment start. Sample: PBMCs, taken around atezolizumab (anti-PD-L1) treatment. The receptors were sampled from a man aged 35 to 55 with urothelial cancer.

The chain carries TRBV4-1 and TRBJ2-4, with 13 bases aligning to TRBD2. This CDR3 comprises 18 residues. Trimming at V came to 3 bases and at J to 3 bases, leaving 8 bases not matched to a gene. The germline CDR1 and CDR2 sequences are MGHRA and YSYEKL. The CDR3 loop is CASSHLWTSGRGKNIQYF. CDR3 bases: TGCGCCAGCAGCCACCTTTGGACTAGCGGGAGAGGCAAAAACATTCAGTACTTC.

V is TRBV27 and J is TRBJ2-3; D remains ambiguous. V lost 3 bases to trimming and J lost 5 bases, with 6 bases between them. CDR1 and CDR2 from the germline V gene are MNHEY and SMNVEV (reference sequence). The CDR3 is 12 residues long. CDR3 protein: CASSLAGDTQYF. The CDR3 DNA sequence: TGTGCCAGCAGTTTGGCAGGAGATACGCAGTATTTT.

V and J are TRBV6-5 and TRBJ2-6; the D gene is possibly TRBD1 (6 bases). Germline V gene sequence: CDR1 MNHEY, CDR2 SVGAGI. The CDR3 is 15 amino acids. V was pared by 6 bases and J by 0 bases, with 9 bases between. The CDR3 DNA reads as TGTGCCAGCAGCAGGGGCAGCTCTGGGGCCAACGTCCTGACTTTC. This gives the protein CASSRGSSGANVLTF.

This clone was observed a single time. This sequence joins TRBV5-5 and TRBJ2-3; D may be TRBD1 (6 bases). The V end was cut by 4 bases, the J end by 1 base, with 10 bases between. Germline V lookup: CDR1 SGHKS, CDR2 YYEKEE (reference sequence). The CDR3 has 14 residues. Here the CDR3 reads CASSTRTGTDTQYF. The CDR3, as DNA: TGTGCCAGCAGCACTCGGACAGGCACAGATACGCAGTATTTT.

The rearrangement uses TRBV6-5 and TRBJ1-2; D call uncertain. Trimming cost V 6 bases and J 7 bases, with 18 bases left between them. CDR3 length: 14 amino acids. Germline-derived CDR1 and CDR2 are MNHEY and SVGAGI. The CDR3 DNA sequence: TGTGCCAGCAGCTTTACAGTGAAGGGAGGTGGCTACACCTTC. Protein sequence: CASSFTVKGGGYTF.